This T cell receptor (beta chain) derives from a study of cytomegalovirus exposure and HLA in healthy donors. Remarks on this clone: Its antigen remains unknown.

The study ran its PCR with 60 Vbeta and 13 Jbeta primers. TCRdb's copy holds only in-frame clones and misses some; the assay was immunoSEQ multiplex PCR. The data hold about 110,000 clones, with 74% observed a single time. Study-level points and caveats: Researchers counted roughly 150 TCR beta chains as cytomegalovirus-associated. A later analysis found TCR association rates differed by HLA locus, highest for DRB1 and lowest for HLA-C. Certain sequence variants were highly shared and formed a cluster, and this cluster was likely a sequencing artifact.

Trimming removed 7 bases from V and 7 bases from J; junction bases left unmatched: 9. The CDR3 consists of 13 residues. CDR1 GTSNPN and CDR2 SVGIG come from the germline V gene (reference sequence). The origin of this receptor is a young man in good health and CMV-seropositive. Sequencing input: PBMCs. The rearrangement joins TRBV30 to TRBJ1-2; 10 bases are shared with TRBD1. CDR3: CASQDRGRGGYTF. The DNA of the CDR3 is TGTGCCTCACAAGACAGGGGGCGCGGTGGCTACACCTTC.